This T cell receptor (beta chain) was sequenced in a study of early T cells in non-severe SARS-CoV-2 infection. The V end lost 4 bases, the J end lost 6 bases, and 14 bases lay between the germline ends. CDR3 length: 13 amino acids. Per the germline V gene, CDR1 is SQVTM and CDR2 is ANQGSEA. TCRdb recomputed calls from the 5' RACE reads with MiXCR, one row per CDR3 protein. Of 55,000 to 85,000 distinct CDR3 sequences listed, around 15% are singletons. The sequence was collected from an adult who was a healthcare worker with PCR-confirmed SARS-CoV-2 infection or an uninfected control (not recorded which). Sequencing was carried out using whole blood. The V gene is TRBV29-1, the J gene TRBJ2-3, with a weak D call TRBD1 (5 bases). The CDR3 DNA is TGCAGCGTTGCCTGGGGCACTGGGGATACGCAGTATTTT. This gives the protein CSVAWGTGDTQYF.